In this sample, the clone carrying this TCR beta chain turned up a few times. The antigen is not known. The length of the CDR3 is 17 residues. V gave up 3 bases and J gave up 5 bases, with 20 bases separating them. The V gene's germline CDR1 is LGHNA and CDR2 YNFKEQ. TCRdb called the reads again in MiXCR, with one record for every CDR3 protein. The sample has roughly 720,000 distinct CDR3 sequences; about 40% are singletons. This specimen belongs to a study of T cell repertoires in cytomegalovirus infection. Turning to the study itself: Public TCR beta signature analysis indicated the presence of both CMV infection and matching HLA type. Findings of the study overall: HLA-C-restricted TCR beta clonotypes specific for CMV led the ex vivo response.

Sequencing input: PBMCs. This TCR derives from a human donor in good health (CMV status not recorded). Some clones in this sample may be carry-over from other donors' samples. This sequence joins TRBV4-2 and TRBJ1-5; D is undetermined. The CDR3: CASSQSAPGKPDQPQHF. CDR3 in DNA: TGTGCCAGCAGCCAGTCGGCCCCGGGAAAACCGGATCAGCCCCAGCATTTT.